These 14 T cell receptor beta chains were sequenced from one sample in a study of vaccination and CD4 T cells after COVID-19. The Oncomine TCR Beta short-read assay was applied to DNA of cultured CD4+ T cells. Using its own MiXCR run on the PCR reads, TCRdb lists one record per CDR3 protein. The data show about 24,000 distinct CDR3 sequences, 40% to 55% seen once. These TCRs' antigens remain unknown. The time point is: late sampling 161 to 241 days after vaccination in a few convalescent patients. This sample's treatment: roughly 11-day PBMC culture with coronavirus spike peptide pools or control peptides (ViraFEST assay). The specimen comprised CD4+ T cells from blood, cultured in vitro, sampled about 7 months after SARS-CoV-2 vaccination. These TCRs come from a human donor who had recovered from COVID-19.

CDR3 coding DNA: TGTGCCAGCAGCTTCGATCAGGGAGGCCCCGGGGAGCTGTTTTTT. Protein sequence: CASSFDQGGPGELFF. The V call is TRBV7-6, the J call TRBJ2-2; possible D gene TRBD2, 6 bases. Germline V gene lookup returns CDR1 SGHVS and CDR2 FNYEAQ. CDR3 length: 15 residues. V lost 3 bases, J lost 6 bases, and 14 bases lay in between.

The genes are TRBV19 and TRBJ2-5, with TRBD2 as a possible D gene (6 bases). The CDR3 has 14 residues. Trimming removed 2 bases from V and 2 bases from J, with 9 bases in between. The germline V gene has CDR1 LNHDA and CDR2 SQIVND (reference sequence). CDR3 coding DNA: TGTGCCAGTAGTATATCGGGGAGGCAAGAGACCCAGTACTTC. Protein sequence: CASSISGRQETQYF.

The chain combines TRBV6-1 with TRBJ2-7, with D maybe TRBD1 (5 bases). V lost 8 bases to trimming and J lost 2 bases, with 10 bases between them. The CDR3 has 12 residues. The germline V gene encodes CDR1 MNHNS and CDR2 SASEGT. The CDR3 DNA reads TGTGCCAGCTTTGACAGTACCTACGAGCAGTACTTC. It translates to CASFDSTYEQYF.

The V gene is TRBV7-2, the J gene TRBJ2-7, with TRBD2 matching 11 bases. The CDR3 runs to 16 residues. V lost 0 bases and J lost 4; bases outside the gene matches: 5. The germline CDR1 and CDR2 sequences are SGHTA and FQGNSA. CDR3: CASSLAPLAGGYEQYF. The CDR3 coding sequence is TGTGCCAGCAGCTTAGCGCCCCTAGCGGGAGGTTACGAGCAGTACTTC.

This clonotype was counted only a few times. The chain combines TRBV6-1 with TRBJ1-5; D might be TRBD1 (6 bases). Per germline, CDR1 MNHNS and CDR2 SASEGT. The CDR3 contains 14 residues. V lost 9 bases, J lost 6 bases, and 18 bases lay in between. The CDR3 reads CASGGLSQGQPQHF. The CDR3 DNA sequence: TGTGCCAGTGGGGGCCTCTCCCAGGGTCAGCCCCAGCATTTT.

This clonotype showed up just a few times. The CDR3 bases are TGTGCCAGCAGCTTCGGTCCCGGGGGATACGAGCAGTACTTC. As protein: CASSFGPGGYEQYF. The chain has TRBV11-1 and TRBJ2-7; the D gene is possibly TRBD2 (6 bases). V gave up 3 bases and J gave up 4 bases, with 13 bases separating them. This CDR3 spans 14 amino acids. CDR1 and CDR2 (germline): SGHAT, FQDESV (reference sequence).

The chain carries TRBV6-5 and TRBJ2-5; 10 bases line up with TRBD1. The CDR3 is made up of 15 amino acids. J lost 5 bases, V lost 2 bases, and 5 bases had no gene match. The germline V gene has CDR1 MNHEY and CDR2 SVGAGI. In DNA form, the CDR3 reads TGTGCCAGCAGTTACGGGACAGGGGAGTTTGAGACCCAGTACTTC. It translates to CASSYGTGEFETQYF.

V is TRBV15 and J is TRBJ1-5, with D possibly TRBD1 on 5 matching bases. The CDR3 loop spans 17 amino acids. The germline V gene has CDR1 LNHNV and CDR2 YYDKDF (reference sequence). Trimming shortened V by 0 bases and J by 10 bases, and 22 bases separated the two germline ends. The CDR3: CATSRDRGSTLADPQHF. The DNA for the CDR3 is TGTGCCACCAGCAGAGATCGGGGCAGCACCCTAGCCGATCCCCAGCATTTT.

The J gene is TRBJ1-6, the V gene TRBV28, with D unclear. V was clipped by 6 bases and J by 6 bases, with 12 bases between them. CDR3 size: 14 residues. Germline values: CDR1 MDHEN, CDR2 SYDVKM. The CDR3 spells CASSPPGPNSPLHF. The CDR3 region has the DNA TGTGCCAGCAGCCCGCCGGGTCCTAATTCACCCCTCCACTTT. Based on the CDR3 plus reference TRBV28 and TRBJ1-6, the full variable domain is DVKVTQSSRYLVKRTGEKVFLECVQDMDHENMFWYRQDPGLGLRLIYFSYDVKMKEKGDIPEGYSVSREKKERFSLILESASTNQTSMYLCASSPPGPNSPLHFGNGTRLTVT.

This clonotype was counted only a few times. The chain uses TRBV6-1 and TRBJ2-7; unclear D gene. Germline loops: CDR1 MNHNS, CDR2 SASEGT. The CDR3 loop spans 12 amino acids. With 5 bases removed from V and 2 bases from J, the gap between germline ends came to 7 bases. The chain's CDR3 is CASSTDAYEQYF. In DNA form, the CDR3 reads TGTGCCAGCAGTACGGACGCCTACGAGCAGTACTTC.

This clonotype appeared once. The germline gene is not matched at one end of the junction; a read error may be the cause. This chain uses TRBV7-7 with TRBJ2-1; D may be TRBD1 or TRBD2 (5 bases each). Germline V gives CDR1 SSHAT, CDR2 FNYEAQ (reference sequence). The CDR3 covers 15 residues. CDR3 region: CASSLGTDALNEQFF. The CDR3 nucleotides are TGTGCTAGCAGCTTAGGGACGGACGCTTTAAATGAGCAGTTCTTC.

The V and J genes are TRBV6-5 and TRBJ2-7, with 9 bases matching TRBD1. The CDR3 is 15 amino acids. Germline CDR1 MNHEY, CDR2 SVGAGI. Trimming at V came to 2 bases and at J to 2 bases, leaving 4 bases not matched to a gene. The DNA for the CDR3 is TGTGCCAGCAGTTACACCGGGACAGGGCCCTACGAGCAGTACTTC. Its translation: CASSYTGTGPYEQYF.

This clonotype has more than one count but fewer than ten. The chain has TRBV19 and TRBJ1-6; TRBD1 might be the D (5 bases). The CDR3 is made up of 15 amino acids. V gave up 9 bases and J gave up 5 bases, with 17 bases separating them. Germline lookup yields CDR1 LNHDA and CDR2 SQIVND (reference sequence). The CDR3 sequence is CASSLFQGNNSPLHF. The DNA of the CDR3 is TGTGCCAGCTCCCTCTTCCAGGGAAATAATTCACCCCTCCACTTT.

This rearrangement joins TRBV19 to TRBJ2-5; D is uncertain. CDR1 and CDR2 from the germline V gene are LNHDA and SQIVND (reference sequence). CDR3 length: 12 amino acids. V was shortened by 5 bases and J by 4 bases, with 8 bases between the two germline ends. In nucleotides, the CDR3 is TGTGCCAGTAGTTTGCCGGGAGAGACCCAGTACTTC. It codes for CASSLPGETQYF.